One and the same sample provided the 17 T cell receptor beta chains below, sequenced in a study of cytomegalovirus exposure and HLA in healthy donors (dated by TCRdb to about 2017). Preparation of the library involved the immunoSEQ multiplex PCR assay. A mixture of 60 forward primers for TCR Vbeta segments and 13 reverse primers for TCR Jbeta segments was used in the multiplex PCR. The source is immuneACCESS, and TCRdb retained only in-frame sequences with V and J called. Part of the clones is not carried over; for the studies checked, unresolved V genes explain less than half of this, and the remainder is unexplained. This sample gives about 270,000 clones in total; roughly 70% of them show up just once. The top ten hold about 2.2% of the sample. Sequenced sample: PBMCs. The origin of the receptors is a female donor in good health and CMV-seronegative.

The chain couples TRBV27 to TRBJ2-7; 9 bases agree with TRBD1. The CDR3 covers 14 residues. Per germline, CDR1 MNHEY and CDR2 SMNVEV (reference sequence). V dropped 6 bases and J dropped 7; count of bases not matched to a gene: 10. The CDR3 protein is CASSTGLTGGEQYF. CDR3 coding DNA: TGTGCCAGCAGCACCGGCTTGACAGGGGGTGAGCAGTACTTC.

This clone was detected a few times. In nucleotides, the CDR3 is TGTGCCTGGAGTGACGGACAGGGGTATAATTCACCCCTCCACTTT. It is translated as CAWSDGQGYNSPLHF. This chain links TRBV30 with TRBJ1-6; 9 positions agree with TRBD1. V was clipped by 1 base and J by 4 bases; unmatched bases: 2. The V gene's germline CDR1 is GTSNPN and CDR2 SVGIG (reference sequence). The CDR3 spans 15 residues.

The chain has TRBV5-6 and TRBJ1-2; TRBD1 might be the D (5 bases). The CDR3 is made up of 14 amino acids. CDR1 and CDR2 from the germline V gene are SGHDT and YYEEEE. V gave up 4 bases and J gave up 2 bases, with 12 bases separating them. CDR3 sequence (DNA): TGTGCCAGCAGCCGGGCAGGGTCGAACTATGGCTACACCTTC. Residues: CASSRAGSNYGYTF.

This chain uses TRBV2 with TRBJ2-1, with 11 bases identical to TRBD2. The junction had 3 bases not matched to a gene; V was cut back by 6 bases and J by 2 bases. The germline V gene has CDR1 SNHLY and CDR2 FYNNEI. CDR3 length: 15 residues. The CDR3 region is CASRMGLAAYNEQFF. The CDR3 DNA is TGTGCCAGCAGGATGGGACTAGCGGCCTACAATGAGCAGTTCTTC.

Only a few counts were recorded for this clone. This sequence joins TRBV5-1 and TRBJ2-1, with 10 bases fitting TRBD1. CDR3 length equals 15 residues. Trimming cost V 4 bases and J 7 bases; bases outside gene matches: 8. Per germline, CDR1 SGHRS and CDR2 YFSETQ. Here the CDR3 reads CASSRRQGAHNEQFF. CDR3 sequence (DNA): TGCGCCAGCAGCAGAAGACAGGGGGCCCATAATGAGCAGTTCTTC. The variable domain in full, completed from reference TRBV5-1 and TRBJ2-1, reads KAGVTQTPRYLIKTRGQQVTLSCSPISGHRSVSWYQQTPGQGLQFLFEYFSETQRNKGNFPGRFSGRQFSNSRSEMNVSTLELGDSALYLCASSRRQGAHNEQFFGPGTRLTVL.

The chain carries TRBV18 and TRBJ2-2; possibly TRBD1 for D (6 bases). The CDR3 contains 15 residues. Trimming pared 6 bases from V and 3 bases from J, leaving 14 bases between. The germline V gene has CDR1 KGHSH and CDR2 LQKENI. In DNA form, the CDR3 reads TGTGCCAGCTCGCAATTACAGGGATACACCGGGGAGCTGTTTTTT. Translating gives CASSQLQGYTGELFF.

In regard to this clone: One end of the junction does not line up with germline, which may come from a read error. The V gene is TRBV7-9, the J gene TRBJ2-3; maybe TRBD2 (6 bases). This CDR3 has 13 amino acids. CDR1 is SEHNR and CDR2 is FQNEAQ in the germline V gene (reference sequence). CDR3 sequence: CSSSLREPDTQYF. As DNA, the CDR3 is TGTTCCAGCAGCTTACGGGAGCCCGATACGCAGTATTTT.

The chain combines TRBV5-1 with TRBJ2-3, with a weak D call TRBD1 (6 bases). This CDR3 contains 12 residues. CDR1 and CDR2 from the germline V gene are SGHRS and YFSETQ. The V gene lost 5 bases and the J gene lost 3 bases, with 7 bases spanning the gap. Written as DNA, the CDR3 is TGCGCCAGCAGAACAGGGACAGATACGCAGTATTTT. Translated: CASRTGTDTQYF.

The genes are TRBV19 and TRBJ1-5; 9 positions match TRBD1. CDR1 and CDR2 (germline): LNHDA, SQIVND (reference sequence). The CDR3 runs 15 residues. Germline trimming cut 3 bases from V and 6 bases from J; bases unmatched to any gene: 6. The CDR3 bases are TGTGCCAGTAGTATTTTTGGGACAGGGTTTCAGCCCCAGCATTTT. Protein sequence: CASSIFGTGFQPQHF.

V is TRBV6-1 and J is TRBJ2-3; TRBD1 agrees at 10 bases. This CDR3 contains 15 residues. CDR1 is MNHNS, CDR2 SASEGT, per germline. V dropped 6 bases and J dropped 1; count of bases not matched to a gene: 4. The chain's CDR3 is CASRSGTGGTDTQYF. The CDR3 DNA follows: TGTGCCAGCAGGTCCGGGACAGGGGGCACAGATACGCAGTATTTT.

The V gene is TRBV19, the J gene TRBJ2-7, with TRBD2 matching over 7 bases. In germline, CDR1 is LNHDA, CDR2 SQIVND (reference sequence). This CDR3 region has 13 residues. The V segment lost 4 bases and the J segment 0 bases; nucleotides outside the gene matches: 0. The CDR3 DNA is TGTGCCAGTAGTAGCGGGAGCTCCTACGAGCAGTACTTC. Its translation: CASSSGSSYEQYF.

This chain joins TRBV7-2 and TRBJ2-3, with a tentative D call TRBD1 (6 bases). This CDR3 is built from 15 residues. Trimming removed 5 bases at V and 2 bases at J, with 14 bases between. Germline V gene sequence: CDR1 SGHTA, CDR2 FQGNSA. CDR3: CASSENGQHTDTQYF. CDR3 in DNA: TGTGCCAGCAGCGAAAATGGACAGCACACAGATACGCAGTATTTT.

The chain joins TRBV25-1 to TRBJ2-5; 7 nucleotides align to TRBD2. Per germline, CDR1 MGHDK and CDR2 SYGVNS. CDR3 length equals 18 residues. After removal of 3 bases from V and 0 bases from J, the junction contained 13 bases not matched to a gene. The CDR3 DNA follows: TGTGCCAGCAGTGATGAGCTAGCGGAGGTGTCTTACCAAGAGACCCAGTACTTC. It translates to CASSDELAEVSYQETQYF.

This clone has more than one count but fewer than ten. CDR3 region: CASRNKIDRETQYF. CDR3 nucleotides: TGTGCCAGCAGGAATAAGATCGATAGAGAGACCCAGTACTTC. The chain has TRBV6-1 and TRBJ2-5, with D uncertain. The CDR3 covers 14 residues. Between the trimmed V and J ends, which lost 6 bases and 4 bases, there was a span of 15 bases. The germline gives CDR1 MNHNS, CDR2 SASEGT.

J is TRBJ2-7 and V is TRBV11-2; TRBD2 agrees at 11 bases. Losses at the gene ends were 3 bases for V and 3 bases for J; bases not matched to a gene: 4. The CDR3 runs 15 residues. Germline values: CDR1 SGHAT, CDR2 FQNNGV. The CDR3 sequence is CASSFIAGGLYEQYF. Written as DNA, the CDR3 is TGTGCCAGCAGCTTCATAGCGGGAGGGCTCTACGAGCAGTACTTC.

The genes are TRBV19 and TRBJ2-2, with 9 bases identical to TRBD2. Germline trimming cut 4 bases from V and 2 bases from J; bases unmatched to any gene: 2. CDR1 is LNHDA, CDR2 SQIVND, per germline (reference sequence). This CDR3 has 15 residues. The CDR3 DNA reads as TGTGCCAGTAGTACTAGCGGGACCAACACCGGGGAGCTGTTTTTT. It is translated as CASSTSGTNTGELFF.

The chain recombines TRBV30 with TRBJ2-1, with D unclear. Germline V gene sequence: CDR1 GTSNPN, CDR2 SVGIG (reference sequence). The V gene lost 5 bases and the J gene lost 4 bases, with 6 bases spanning the gap. The CDR3 contains 11 residues. The CDR3 loop is CAWVFYNEQFF. CDR3 DNA: TGTGCCTGGGTATTTTACAATGAGCAGTTCTTC.